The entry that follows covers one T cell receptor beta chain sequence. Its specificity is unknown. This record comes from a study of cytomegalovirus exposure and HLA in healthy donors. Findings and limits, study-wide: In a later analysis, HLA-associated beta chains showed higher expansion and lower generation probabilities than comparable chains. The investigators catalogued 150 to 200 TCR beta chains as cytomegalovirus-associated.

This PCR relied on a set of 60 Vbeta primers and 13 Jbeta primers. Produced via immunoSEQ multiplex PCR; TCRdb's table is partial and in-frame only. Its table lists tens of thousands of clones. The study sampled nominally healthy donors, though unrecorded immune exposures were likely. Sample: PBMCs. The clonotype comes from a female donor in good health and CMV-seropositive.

DNA of the CDR3: TGTGCCAGCTCACCGTCAGGGGTTGAGACCCAGTACTTC. It yields the protein CASSPSGVETQYF. The V and J genes are TRBV18 and TRBJ2-5; D might be TRBD1 (6 bases). The CDR3 is 13 residues long. The germline V gene has CDR1 KGHSH and CDR2 LQKENI. V lost 3 bases and J lost 5, with 10 bases in between.